Below are 8 T cell receptor beta chains sequenced from a single sample in a study of response to subunit inactivated influenza vaccine. TCRdb re-called the RT-PCR reads with MiXCR, one entry per CDR3 protein. The repertoire has 600,000 to 850,000 distinct CDR3 sequences, about 15% of them found once; the top ten carry 7.5% to 8%. Sequencing was performed on PBMCs from blood, taken around 14 days before vaccination. The origin of the receptors is a man in his fifties who received an inactivated influenza vaccine.

V usage is TRBV28 and J usage is TRBJ2-1, with 7 bases identical to TRBD1. The CDR3 is made up of 14 amino acids. The trim removed 5 bases at V and 4 bases at J, leaving 5 bases unmatched. Germline-derived CDR1 and CDR2 are MDHEN and SYDVKM. The CDR3 sequence: CASSPQGVYNEQFF. In DNA form, the CDR3 reads TGTGCCAGCAGTCCCCAGGGGGTTTACAATGAGCAGTTCTTC.

The genes are TRBV6-2 or TRBV6-3 and TRBJ2-6; D not certain. Germline loops: CDR1 MNHEY, CDR2 SVGEGT. V shed 4 bases and J shed 1 base, with 5 bases lying between them. The CDR3 runs 14 residues. The CDR3 bases are TGTGCCAGCAGTTCCGCTTCTGGGGCCAACGTCCTGACTTTC. Translated: CASSSASGANVLTF.

To note about this clonotype: Germline is not matched at one junction end, which may reflect a read error. The rearrangement links TRBV20-1 to TRBJ2-5; D is possibly TRBD2 (7 bases). The length of the CDR3 is 13 residues. Per the germline V gene, CDR1 is DFQATT and CDR2 is SNEGSKA (reference sequence). The DNA of the CDR3 is TGCAGTGCGAGAGGGGGAGGGCGGCAGACCCAGTACTTC. It encodes CSARGGGRQTQYF.

This clonotype showed up just a few times. This rearrangement joins TRBV7-8 to TRBJ2-3; no clear D gene. This CDR3 has 16 residues. The V gene lost 5 bases and the J gene lost 0 bases, with 15 bases spanning the gap. CDR1 is SGHVS, CDR2 FQNEAQ, per germline. For the CDR3, the DNA is TGTGCCAGCAGCCAATACGGCCAGGCAAGCACAGATACGCAGTATTTT. This sequence encodes CASSQYGQASTDTQYF. Full variable domain (outside the CDR3, taken from reference TRBV7-8 and TRBJ2-3): GAGVSQSPRYKVAKRGQDVALRCDPISGHVSLFWYQQALGQGPEFLTYFQNEAQLDKSGLPSDRFFAERPEGSVSTLKIQRTQQEDSAVYLCASSQYGQASTDTQYFGPGTRLTVL.

This clonotype was counted at least ten times. The V gene is TRBV9, the J gene TRBJ2-2, with D possibly matching TRBD2 (6 bases). Germline CDR1 SGDLS, CDR2 YYNGEE. The V end was cut by 3 bases, the J end by 0 bases, with 21 bases between. CDR3 size: 19 residues. Here the CDR3 reads CASSASGGLLKSNTGELFF. The CDR3 nucleotides are TGTGCCAGCAGCGCCTCTGGGGGACTCTTGAAGTCGAACACCGGGGAGCTGTTTTTT.

This clonotype was counted many times. The V and J genes are TRBV15 and TRBJ1-1; D possibly corresponds to TRBD1 (5 bases). CDR1 is LNHNV, CDR2 YYDKDF, per germline (reference sequence). CDR3 size: 15 residues. V was cut by 3 bases and J by 7 bases, with 18 bases left in between. The DNA for the CDR3 is TGTGCCACCAGCAGTGAACCGGGACGCGTAAATGAAGCTTTCTTT. Translation: CATSSEPGRVNEAFF.

The gene calls are TRBV6-2 or TRBV6-3 and TRBJ1-1; 7 nucleotides line up with TRBD1. V lost 6 bases to trimming and J lost 0 bases; unmatched junction nucleotides: 10. The V gene's germline CDR1 is MNHEY and CDR2 SVGEGT. This CDR3 comprises 16 residues. The chain's CDR3 is CASSSPQTGLNTEAFF. CDR3 DNA sequence: TGTGCCAGCAGCTCCCCCCAGACAGGGCTGAACACTGAAGCTTTCTTT.

This clonotype came up many times. The chain employs TRBV28 and TRBJ2-5; TRBD2 matches at 11 bases. CDR1 is MDHEN, CDR2 SYDVKM, per germline. Trimming at V came to 1 base and at J to 4 bases, leaving 5 bases not matched to a gene. CDR3 size: 16 residues. CDR3 bases: TGTGCCAGCAGTTTATTAGCGGGAGGGCCCGGAGAGACCCAGTACTTC. It yields the protein CASSLLAGGPGETQYF. The whole variable domain, remainder taken from reference TRBV28 and TRBJ2-5, is DVKVTQSSRYLVKRTGEKVFLECVQDMDHENMFWYRQDPGLGLRLIYFSYDVKMKEKGDIPEGYSVSREKKERFSLILESASTNQTSMYLCASSLLAGGPGETQYFGPGTRLLVL.